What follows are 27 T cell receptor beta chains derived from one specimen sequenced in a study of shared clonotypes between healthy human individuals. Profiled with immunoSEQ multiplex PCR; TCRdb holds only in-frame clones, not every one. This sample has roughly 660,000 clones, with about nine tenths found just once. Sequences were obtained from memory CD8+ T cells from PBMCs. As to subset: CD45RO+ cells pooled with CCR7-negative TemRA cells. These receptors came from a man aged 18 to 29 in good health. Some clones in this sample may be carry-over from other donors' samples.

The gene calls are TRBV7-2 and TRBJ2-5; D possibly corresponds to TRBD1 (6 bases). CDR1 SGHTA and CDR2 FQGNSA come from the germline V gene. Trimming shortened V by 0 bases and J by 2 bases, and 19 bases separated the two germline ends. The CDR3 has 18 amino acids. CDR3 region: CASSLARPYPGVQETQYF. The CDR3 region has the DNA TGTGCCAGCAGCTTAGCGCGTCCCTACCCAGGGGTTCAAGAGACCCAGTACTTC.

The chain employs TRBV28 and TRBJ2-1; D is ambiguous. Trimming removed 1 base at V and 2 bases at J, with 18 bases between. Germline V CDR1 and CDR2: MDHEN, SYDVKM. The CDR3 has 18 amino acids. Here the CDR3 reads CASSLSVKGGFTYNEQFF. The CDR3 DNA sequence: TGTGCCAGCAGTTTATCGGTAAAGGGTGGCTTCACCTACAATGAGCAGTTCTTC.

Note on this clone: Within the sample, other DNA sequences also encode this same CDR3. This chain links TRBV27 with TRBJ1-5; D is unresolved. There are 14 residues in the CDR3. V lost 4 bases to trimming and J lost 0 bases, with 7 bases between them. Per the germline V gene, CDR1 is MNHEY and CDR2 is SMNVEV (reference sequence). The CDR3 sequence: CASSSLYSNQPQHF. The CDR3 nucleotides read TGTGCCAGCAGTTCCCTCTATAGCAATCAGCCCCAGCATTTT.

In DNA form, the CDR3 reads TGTGCCAGCAGCGCCGTCATTTCGGGGGACTATGGCTACACCTTC. Encoded protein: CASSAVISGDYGYTF. The J gene is TRBJ1-2, the V gene TRBV9; D is perhaps TRBD1 (5 bases). V lost 3 bases and J lost 3, with 15 bases in between. This CDR3 comprises 15 residues. The V gene's germline CDR1 is SGDLS and CDR2 YYNGEE.

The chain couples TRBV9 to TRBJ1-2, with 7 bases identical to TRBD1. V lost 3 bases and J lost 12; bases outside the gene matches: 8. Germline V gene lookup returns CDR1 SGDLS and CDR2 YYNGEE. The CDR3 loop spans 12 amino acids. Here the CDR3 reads CASSAWDRSHTF. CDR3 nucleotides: TGTGCCAGCAGCGCTTGGGACAGATCCCACACCTTC.

CDR3 amino acids: CASSLTGLSYEQYF. As DNA, the CDR3 is TGTGCCAGCAGCTTAACAGGGTTATCCTACGAGCAGTACTTC. The V call is TRBV11-2, the J call TRBJ2-7, with a weak D call TRBD1 (6 bases). CDR3 length: 14 residues. Germline V gives CDR1 SGHAT, CDR2 FQNNGV. The V and J ends lost 2 bases and 1 base respectively, with 9 bases between them.

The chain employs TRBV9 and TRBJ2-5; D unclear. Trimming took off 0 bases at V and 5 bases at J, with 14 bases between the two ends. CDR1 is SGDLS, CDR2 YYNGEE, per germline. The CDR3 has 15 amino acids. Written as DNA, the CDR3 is TGTGCCAGCAGCGTAGGACCGAGTCCCGTGGAGACCCAGTACTTC. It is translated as CASSVGPSPVETQYF.

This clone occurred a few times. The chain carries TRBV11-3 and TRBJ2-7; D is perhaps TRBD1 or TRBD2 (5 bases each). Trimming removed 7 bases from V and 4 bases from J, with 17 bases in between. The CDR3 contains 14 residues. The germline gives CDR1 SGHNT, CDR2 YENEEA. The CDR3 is CASTNAGTIYEQYF. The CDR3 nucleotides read TGTGCCAGCACCAACGCCGGGACGATTTACGAGCAGTACTTC.

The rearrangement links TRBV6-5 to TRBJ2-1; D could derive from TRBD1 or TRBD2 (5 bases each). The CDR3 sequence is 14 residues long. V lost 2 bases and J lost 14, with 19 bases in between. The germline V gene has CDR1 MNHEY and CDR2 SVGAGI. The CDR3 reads CASSYANGAKKKFF. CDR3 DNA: TGTGCCAGCAGTTACGCAAACGGGGCGAAGAAGAAGTTCTTC.

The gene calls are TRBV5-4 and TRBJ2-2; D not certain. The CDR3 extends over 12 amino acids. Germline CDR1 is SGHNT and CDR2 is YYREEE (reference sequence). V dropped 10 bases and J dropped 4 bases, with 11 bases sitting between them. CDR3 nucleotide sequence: TGTGCCGCGTGGGCGCTCACCGGGGAGCTGTTTTTT. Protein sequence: CAAWALTGELFF.

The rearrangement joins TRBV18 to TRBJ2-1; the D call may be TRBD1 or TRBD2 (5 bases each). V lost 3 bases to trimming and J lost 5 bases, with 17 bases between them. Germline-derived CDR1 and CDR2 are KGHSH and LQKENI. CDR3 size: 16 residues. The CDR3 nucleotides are TGTGCCAGCTCACCCCCGGGACGGACGCCCGACAATGAGCAGTTCTTC. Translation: CASSPPGRTPDNEQFF.

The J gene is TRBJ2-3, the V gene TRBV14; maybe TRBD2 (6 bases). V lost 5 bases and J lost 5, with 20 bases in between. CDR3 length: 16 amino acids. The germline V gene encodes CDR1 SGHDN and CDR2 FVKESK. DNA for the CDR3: TGTGCCAGCAGCGCCGGCGGGGTCGCGGGCCTAGATACGCAGTATTTT. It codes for CASSAGGVAGLDTQYF.

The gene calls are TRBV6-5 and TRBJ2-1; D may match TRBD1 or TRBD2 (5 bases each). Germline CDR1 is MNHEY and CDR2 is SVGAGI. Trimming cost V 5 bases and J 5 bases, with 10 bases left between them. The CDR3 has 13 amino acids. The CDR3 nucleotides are TGTGCCAGCAGTCCGGGACCCAACAATGAGCAGTTCTTC. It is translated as CASSPGPNNEQFF.

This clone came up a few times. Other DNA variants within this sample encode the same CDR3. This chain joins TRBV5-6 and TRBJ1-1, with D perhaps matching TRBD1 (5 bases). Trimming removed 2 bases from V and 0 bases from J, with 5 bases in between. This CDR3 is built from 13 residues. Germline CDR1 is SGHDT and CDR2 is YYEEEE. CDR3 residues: CASSLGVNTEAFF. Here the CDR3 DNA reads TGTGCCAGCAGCTTAGGGGTGAACACTGAAGCTTTCTTT.

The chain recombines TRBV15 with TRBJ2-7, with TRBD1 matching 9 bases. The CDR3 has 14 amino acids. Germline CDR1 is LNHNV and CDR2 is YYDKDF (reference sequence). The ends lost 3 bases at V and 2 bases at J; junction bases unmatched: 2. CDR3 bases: TGTGCCACCAGCAGCGGACAGGGGCCCTACGAGCAGTACTTC. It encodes CATSSGQGPYEQYF.

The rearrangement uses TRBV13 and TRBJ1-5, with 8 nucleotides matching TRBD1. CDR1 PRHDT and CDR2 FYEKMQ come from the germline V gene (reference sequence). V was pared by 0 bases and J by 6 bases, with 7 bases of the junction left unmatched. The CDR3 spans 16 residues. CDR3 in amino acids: CASSLGTGRGRQPQHF. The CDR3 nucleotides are TGTGCCAGCAGCTTAGGAACTGGCAGGGGGCGTCAGCCCCAGCATTTT.

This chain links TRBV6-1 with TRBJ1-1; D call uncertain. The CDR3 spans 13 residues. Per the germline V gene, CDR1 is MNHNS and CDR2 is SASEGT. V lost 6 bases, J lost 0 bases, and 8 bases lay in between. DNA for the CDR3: TGTGCCAGCAGGGTTTCGGTGAACACTGAAGCTTTCTTT. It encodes CASRVSVNTEAFF.

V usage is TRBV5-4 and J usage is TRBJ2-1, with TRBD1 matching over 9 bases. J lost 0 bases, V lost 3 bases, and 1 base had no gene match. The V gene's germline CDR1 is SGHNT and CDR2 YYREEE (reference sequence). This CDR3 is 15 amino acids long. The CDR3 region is CASSSTGGSYNEQFF. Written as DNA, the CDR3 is TGTGCCAGCAGCTCGACAGGGGGCTCCTACAATGAGCAGTTCTTC.

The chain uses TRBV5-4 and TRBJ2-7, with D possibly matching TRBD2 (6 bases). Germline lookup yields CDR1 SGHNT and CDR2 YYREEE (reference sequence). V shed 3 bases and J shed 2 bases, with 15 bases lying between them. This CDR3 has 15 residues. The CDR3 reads CASSWGMASAYEQYF. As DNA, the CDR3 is TGTGCCAGCAGCTGGGGAATGGCTAGCGCCTACGAGCAGTACTTC.

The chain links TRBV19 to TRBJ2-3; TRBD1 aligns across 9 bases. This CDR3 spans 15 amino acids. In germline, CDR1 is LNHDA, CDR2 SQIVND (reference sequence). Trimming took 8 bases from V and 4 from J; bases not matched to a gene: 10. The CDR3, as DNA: TGTGCCAGTGATACTACAGGGGGCGCGGCAGATACGCAGTATTTT. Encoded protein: CASDTTGGAADTQYF.

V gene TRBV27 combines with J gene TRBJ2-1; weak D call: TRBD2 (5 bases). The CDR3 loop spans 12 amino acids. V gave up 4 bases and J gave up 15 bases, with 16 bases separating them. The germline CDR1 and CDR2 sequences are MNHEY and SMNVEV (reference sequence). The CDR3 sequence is CASSSRDRMWFF. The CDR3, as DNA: TGTGCCAGCAGTTCCCGGGATCGGATGTGGTTCTTC.

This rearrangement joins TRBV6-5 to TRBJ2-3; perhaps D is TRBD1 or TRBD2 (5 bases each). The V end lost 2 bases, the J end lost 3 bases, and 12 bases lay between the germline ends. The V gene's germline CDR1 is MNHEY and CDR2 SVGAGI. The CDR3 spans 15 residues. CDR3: CASSYEGRETDTQYF. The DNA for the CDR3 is TGTGCCAGCAGTTACGAAGGCAGGGAGACAGATACGCAGTATTTT.

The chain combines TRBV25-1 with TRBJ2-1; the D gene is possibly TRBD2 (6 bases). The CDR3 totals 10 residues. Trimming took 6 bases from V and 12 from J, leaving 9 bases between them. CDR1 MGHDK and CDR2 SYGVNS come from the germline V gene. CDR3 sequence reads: CASSGRGQFF. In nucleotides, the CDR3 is TGTGCCAGCAGCGGGAGAGGGCAGTTCTTC. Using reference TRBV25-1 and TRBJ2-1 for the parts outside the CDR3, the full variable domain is EADIYQTPRYLVIGTGKKITLECSQTMGHDKMYWYQQDPGMELHLIHYSYGVNSTEKGDLSSESTVSRIRTEHFPLTLESARPSHTSQYLCASSGRGQFFGPGTRLTVL.

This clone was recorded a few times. For the CDR3, the DNA is TGTGCCAGCAGAGTCGCCGAGGGGACCTACGAGCAGTACTTC. As protein: CASRVAEGTYEQYF. The chain recombines TRBV27 with TRBJ2-7; possibly TRBD1 or TRBD2 for D (5 bases each). This CDR3 is built from 14 residues. Trimming took 6 bases from V and 2 from J, leaving 14 bases between them. Germline V gene sequence: CDR1 MNHEY, CDR2 SMNVEV (reference sequence).

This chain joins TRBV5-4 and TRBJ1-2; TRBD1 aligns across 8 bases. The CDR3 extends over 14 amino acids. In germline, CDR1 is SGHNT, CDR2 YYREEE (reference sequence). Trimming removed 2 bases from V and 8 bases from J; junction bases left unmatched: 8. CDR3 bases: TGTGCCAGCAGCTTTTGGCAGGGGGCGTCGGGCTACACCTTC. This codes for CASSFWQGASGYTF.

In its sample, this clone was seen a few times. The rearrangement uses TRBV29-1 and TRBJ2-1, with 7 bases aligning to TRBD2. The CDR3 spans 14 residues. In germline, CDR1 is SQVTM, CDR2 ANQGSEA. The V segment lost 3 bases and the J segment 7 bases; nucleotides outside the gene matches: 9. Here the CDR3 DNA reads TGCAGCGTTGAGGTTCCAGGGAGGGTTAATGAGCAGTTCTTC. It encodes CSVEVPGRVNEQFF.

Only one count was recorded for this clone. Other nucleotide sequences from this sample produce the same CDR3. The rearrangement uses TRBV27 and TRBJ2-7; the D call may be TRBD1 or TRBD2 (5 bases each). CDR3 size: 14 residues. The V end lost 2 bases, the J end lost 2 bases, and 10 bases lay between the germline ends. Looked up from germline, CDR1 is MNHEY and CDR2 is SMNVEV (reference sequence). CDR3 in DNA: TGTGCCAGCAGTTTAATGAGGGGTACCTACGAGCAGTACTTC. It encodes CASSLMRGTYEQYF.